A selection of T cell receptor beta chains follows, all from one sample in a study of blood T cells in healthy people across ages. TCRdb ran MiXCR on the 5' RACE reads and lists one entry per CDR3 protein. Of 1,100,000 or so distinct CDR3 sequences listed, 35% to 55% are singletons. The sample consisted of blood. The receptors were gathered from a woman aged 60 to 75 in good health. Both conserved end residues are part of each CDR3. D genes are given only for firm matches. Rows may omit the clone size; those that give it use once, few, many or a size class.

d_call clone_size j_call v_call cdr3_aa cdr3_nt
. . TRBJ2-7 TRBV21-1 CATPEEGSYEQYF TGTGCCACTCCCGAGGAGGGTTCCTACGAGCAGTACTTC
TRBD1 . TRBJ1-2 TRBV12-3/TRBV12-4 CASRQTAQGAIGYTF TGTGCCAGCAGACAAACGGCTCAGGGGGCGATTGGCTACACCTTC
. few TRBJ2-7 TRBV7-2 CASSMGGFSISNAYEQYF TGTGCCAGCAGCATGGGGGGTTTCAGCATCTCAAATGCCTACGAGCAGTACTTC
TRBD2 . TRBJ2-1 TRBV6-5 CASSMREGCYNEQFF TGTGCCAGCAGTATGCGGGAGGGCTGCTACAATGAGCAGTTCTTC
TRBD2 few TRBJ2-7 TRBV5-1 CASSLGSGRASYEQYF TGCGCCAGCAGCTTGGGAAGCGGGAGGGCGTCCTACGAGCAGTACTTC
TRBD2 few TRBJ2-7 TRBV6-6 CASSSGGASPYEQYF TGTGCCAGCAGTTCCGGGGGGGCGAGCCCCTACGAGCAGTACTTC
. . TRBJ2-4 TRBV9 CASSFGDGNRNIQYF TGTGCCAGCAGCTTCGGGGACGGGAATCGGAACATTCAGTACTTC
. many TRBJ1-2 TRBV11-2 CASSSGDYGYTF TGTGCCAGCAGTTCAGGGGACTATGGCTACACCTTC
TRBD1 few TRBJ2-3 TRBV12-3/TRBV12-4 CASSTTGDRTDTQYF TGTGCCAGCAGTACTACAGGGGACCGCACAGATACGCAGTATTTT
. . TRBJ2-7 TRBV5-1 CASSLGDPRWQYF TGCGCCAGCAGCTTGGGGGACCCGCGCTGGCAGTACTTC
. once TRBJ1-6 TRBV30 CAVDILGGSPLHF TGTGCCGTGGACATTCTAGGAGGTTCACCCCTCCACTTT
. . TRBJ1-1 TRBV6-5 CASRVLRTGTEAFF TGTGCCAGCAGGGTGTTAAGGACCGGCACTGAAGCTTTCTTT
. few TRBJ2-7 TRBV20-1 CSASEIYEQYF TGCAGTGCTAGCGAGATCTACGAGCAGTACTTC
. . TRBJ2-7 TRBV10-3 CAISVLDSDSYEQYF TGTGCCATCAGTGTACTGGACAGTGATTCCTACGAGCAGTACTTC
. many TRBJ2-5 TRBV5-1 CASSLAGVSGQYF TGCGCCAGCAGCTTGGCCGGTGTCTCCGGGCAGTACTTC
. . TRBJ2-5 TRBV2 CASWEERNEQYF TGTGCCAGCTGGGAGGAAAGAAATGAGCAGTACTTC
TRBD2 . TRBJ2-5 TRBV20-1 CSAREPGGSGAQYF TGCAGTGCTAGAGAGCCGGGAGGGTCAGGGGCCCAGTACTTC
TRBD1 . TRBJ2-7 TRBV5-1 CANRTGLDGSSYEQYF TGCGCCAACAGGACAGGGCTCGACGGTAGCTCCTACGAGCAGTACTTC
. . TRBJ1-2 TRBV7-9 CASSLGHALDDYTF TGTGCCAGCAGCTTGGGACACGCGCTTGATGACTACACCTTC
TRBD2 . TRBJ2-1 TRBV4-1 CASSHKTSGSYNEQFF TGCGCCAGCAGCCATAAGACTAGCGGGAGCTACAATGAGCAGTTCTTC
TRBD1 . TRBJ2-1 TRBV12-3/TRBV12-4 CASTPDRTHNEQVF TGTGCCAGCACCCCGGACAGGACCCACAATGAGCAGGTCTTC
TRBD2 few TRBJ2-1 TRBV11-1 CASSYGTSGSGEQFF TGTGCCAGCAGCTACGGGACTAGCGGGAGTGGGGAGCAGTTCTTC
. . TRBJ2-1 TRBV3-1 CASSQYGNNEQFF TGTGCCAGCAGCCAGTACGGCAACAATGAGCAGTTCTTC
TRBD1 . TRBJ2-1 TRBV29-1 CSVRRQGDLNEQFF TGCAGCGTTCGGCGACAGGGAGATCTCAATGAGCAGTTCTTC
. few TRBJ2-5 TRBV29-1 CSVGGVGETQYF TGCAGCGTTGGGGGAGTTGGGGAGACCCAGTACTTC
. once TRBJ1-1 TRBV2 CASTGSWGNTEAFF TGTGCCAGCACTGGGAGTTGGGGGAACACTGAAGCTTTCTTT
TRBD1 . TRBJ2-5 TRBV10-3 CAIGTDRETQYF TGTGCCATCGGGACAGACCGAGAGACCCAGTACTTC
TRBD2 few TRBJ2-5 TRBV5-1 CASSLAGGAKTQYF TGCGCCAGCAGCTTGGCGGGAGGGGCAAAGACCCAGTACTTC
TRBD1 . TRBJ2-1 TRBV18 CASSQWTGGNEQFF TGTGCCAGCTCACAATGGACAGGGGGCAATGAGCAGTTCTTC
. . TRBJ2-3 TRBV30 CAWKIPSLTDTQYF TGTGCCTGGAAAATCCCCAGTCTCACAGATACGCAGTATTTT
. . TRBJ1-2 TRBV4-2 CASSFPGPGRYTF TGTGCCAGCAGCTTTCCGGGCCCCGGGCGCTACACCTTC